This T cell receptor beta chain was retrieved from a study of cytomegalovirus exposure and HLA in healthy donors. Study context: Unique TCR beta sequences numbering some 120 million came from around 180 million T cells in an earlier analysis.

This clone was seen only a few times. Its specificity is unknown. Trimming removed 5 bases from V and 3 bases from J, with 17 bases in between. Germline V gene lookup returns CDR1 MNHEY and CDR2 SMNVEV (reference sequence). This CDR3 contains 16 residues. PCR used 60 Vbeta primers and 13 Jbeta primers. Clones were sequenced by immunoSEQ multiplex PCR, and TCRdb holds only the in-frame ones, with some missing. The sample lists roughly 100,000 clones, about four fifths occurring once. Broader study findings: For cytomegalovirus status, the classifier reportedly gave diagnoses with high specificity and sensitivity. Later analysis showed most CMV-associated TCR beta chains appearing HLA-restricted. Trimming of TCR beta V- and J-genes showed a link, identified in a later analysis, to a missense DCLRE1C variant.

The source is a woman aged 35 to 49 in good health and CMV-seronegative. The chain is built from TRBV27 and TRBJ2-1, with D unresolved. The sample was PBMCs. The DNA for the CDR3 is TGTGCCAGCAGTCCAAAGACATTCACCATCTACAATGAGCAGTTCTTC. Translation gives CASSPKTFTIYNEQFF.